What follows are 17 T cell receptor beta chains derived from one specimen sequenced in a study of siplizumab effects on memory and regulatory T cells. Here immunoSEQ multiplex PCR was the method, and the copy in TCRdb shows in-frame clones only, minus some. Counted here are approximately 100,000 clones, 75% to 95% occurring once; the ten biggest clones make up just over 2.5%. The specimen sequenced was CD4+ T cells sorted from blood. The receptors were gathered from a human donor in good health. Some clones in this sample may be carry-over from other donors' samples.

The table lists this clone with a count of one. This chain links TRBV19 with TRBJ1-5; D might be TRBD1 (5 bases). The V and J ends lost 5 bases and 7 bases respectively, with 15 bases between them. CDR3 length: 14 residues. The germline CDR1 and CDR2 sequences are LNHDA and SQIVND (reference sequence). In DNA form, the CDR3 reads TGTGCCAGTAGTTTAGGCCGGGGGGGGCAGCCCCAGCATTTT. It specifies CASSLGRGGQPQHF.

As for this clone: Additional DNA sequences in this sample encode the identical CDR3. The chain recombines TRBV5-4 with TRBJ2-5; D is perhaps TRBD1 (6 bases). This CDR3 has 13 amino acids. Trimming cost V 4 bases and J 2 bases, with 9 bases left between them. The germline V gene encodes CDR1 SGHNT and CDR2 YYREEE (reference sequence). The CDR3 loop is CASSLDRQETQYF. CDR3 sequence (DNA): TGTGCCAGCAGCCTAGACAGGCAAGAGACCCAGTACTTC.

This rearrangement joins TRBV19 to TRBJ1-1, with no clear D. Trimming shortened V by 0 bases and J by 4 bases, and 9 bases separated the two germline ends. The CDR3 loop spans 14 amino acids. Germline V gene data show CDR1 as LNHDA and CDR2 as SQIVND (reference sequence). This chain's CDR3 is CASSIDNGRTEAFF. The CDR3 DNA reads as TGTGCCAGTAGTATAGATAACGGGCGCACTGAAGCTTTCTTT. Combining the CDR3 with reference TRBV19 and TRBJ1-1 gives the whole variable domain DGGITQSPKYLFRKEGQNVTLSCEQNLNHDAMYWYRQDPGQGLRLIYYSQIVNDFQKGDIAEGYSVSREKKESFPLTVTSAQKNPTAFYLCASSIDNGRTEAFFGQGTRLTVV.

This CDR3 reads CASRERLSYNEQFF. In DNA form, the CDR3 reads TGTGCCAGCAGGGAGCGGCTCTCCTACAATGAGCAGTTCTTC. The rearrangement uses TRBV5-4 and TRBJ2-1; perhaps TRBD2 as D (5 bases). CDR3 length equals 14 residues. The germline V gene encodes CDR1 SGHNT and CDR2 YYREEE (reference sequence). With 5 bases removed from V and 0 bases from J, the gap between germline ends came to 9 bases.

The chain is built from TRBV5-4 and TRBJ1-3, with D possibly TRBD1 on 6 matching bases. This CDR3 has 15 residues. Trimming left V 4 bases short and J 1 base short, with 12 bases between. Germline CDR1 and CDR2: SGHNT and YYREEE (reference sequence). CDR3 residues: CASSGRTESGNTIYF. The CDR3 DNA reads as TGTGCCAGCAGCGGAAGGACAGAGTCTGGAAACACCATATATTTT.

The V gene is TRBV13, the J gene TRBJ2-7; 9 bases map to TRBD1. Germline V gene lookup returns CDR1 PRHDT and CDR2 FYEKMQ (reference sequence). The CDR3 is made up of 15 amino acids. The V gene end was trimmed by 6 bases and the J gene end by 3 bases; junction bases not matched to a gene: 9. DNA of the CDR3: TGTGCCAGCAGAACACAGGGGGCAGGGGTCTACGAGCAGTACTTC. Amino acids: CASRTQGAGVYEQYF.

The chain uses TRBV29-1 and TRBJ2-5; no definite D call. Germline CDR1 SQVTM, CDR2 ANQGSEA. Trimming left V 4 bases short and J 0 bases short, with 6 bases between. The CDR3 length is 12 residues. CDR3 amino acids: CSVASNQETQYF. CDR3 nucleotides: TGCAGCGTTGCCTCGAACCAAGAGACCCAGTACTTC.

The gene calls are TRBV19 and TRBJ2-2, with TRBD1 identical over 9 bases. Trimming took 5 bases from V and 2 from J; bases not matched to a gene: 6. Germline lookup yields CDR1 LNHDA and CDR2 SQIVND (reference sequence). The CDR3 length is 16 residues. The CDR3 nucleotides are TGTGCCAGTAGTGACCCGGGACAGGGAAACACCGGGGAGCTGTTTTTT. It specifies CASSDPGQGNTGELFF. The variable domain in full, completed from reference TRBV19 and TRBJ2-2, reads DGGITQSPKYLFRKEGQNVTLSCEQNLNHDAMYWYRQDPGQGLRLIYYSQIVNDFQKGDIAEGYSVSREKKESFPLTVTSAQKNPTAFYLCASSDPGQGNTGELFFGEGSRLTVL.

The V call is TRBV25-1, the J call TRBJ1-1, with unresolved D. V was pared by 5 bases and J by 6 bases, with 16 bases between. Germline-derived CDR1 and CDR2 are MGHDK and SYGVNS. The CDR3 has 14 amino acids. The CDR3 sequence: CASSSLPGTSEAFF. CDR3 bases: TGTGCCAGCAGTTCCCTCCCCGGTACGTCTGAAGCTTTCTTT.

This chain uses TRBV28 with TRBJ2-2; D call uncertain. Germline V CDR1 and CDR2: MDHEN, SYDVKM. The V and J ends lost 10 bases and 6 bases respectively, with 18 bases between them. The CDR3 extends over 14 amino acids. In DNA, the CDR3 is TGTGCCACCCGAGTCCGGGTCCAAGCCGGGGAGCTGTTTTTT. Translating it yields CATRVRVQAGELFF.

The V call is TRBV11-3, the J call TRBJ2-1, with 8 bases fitting TRBD2. Trimming at V came to 0 bases and at J to 8 bases, leaving 6 bases not matched to a gene. The CDR3 has 15 amino acids. Germline V gene sequence: CDR1 SGHNT, CDR2 YENEEA. CDR3 amino acids: CASSLEGLEEDEQFF. DNA of the CDR3: TGTGCCAGCAGCTTAGAGGGACTAGAGGAGGATGAGCAGTTCTTC.

The rearrangement uses TRBV11-2 and TRBJ2-5; D not certain. V lost 4 bases, J lost 2 bases, and 2 bases lay in between. The CDR3 is 11 residues long. Germline V gene lookup returns CDR1 SGHAT and CDR2 FQNNGV. CDR3 residues: CASSSQETQYF. DNA of the CDR3: TGTGCCAGCAGCTCACAAGAGACCCAGTACTTC.

The genes are TRBV4-1 and TRBJ1-1; 8 nucleotides align to TRBD1. Trimming removed 5 bases from V and 0 bases from J; junction bases left unmatched: 11. The CDR3 extends over 17 amino acids. In germline, CDR1 is MGHRA, CDR2 YSYEKL. CDR3: CASSVKDRVRMNTEAFF. DNA of the CDR3: TGCGCCAGCAGCGTTAAGGACAGGGTACGCATGAACACTGAAGCTTTCTTT.

This rearrangement joins TRBV7-3 to TRBJ1-4; no clear D. The CDR3 extends over 15 amino acids. Germline loops: CDR1 SGHTA, CDR2 FQGTGA. V was trimmed by 2 bases and J by 5 bases, leaving 12 bases between them. Here the CDR3 DNA reads TGTGCCAGCAGCTTAGCGGGCGGCAAAAATGAAAAACTGTTTTTT. Protein: CASSLAGGKNEKLFF.

V gene TRBV19 combines with J gene TRBJ1-1, with 8 bases matching TRBD1. The ends lost 3 bases at V and 3 bases at J; junction bases unmatched: 0. Germline values: CDR1 LNHDA, CDR2 SQIVND (reference sequence). CDR3 length: 13 amino acids. The CDR3 nucleotides are TGTGCCAGTAGTATGGACAGGGACACTGAAGCTTTCTTT. It codes for CASSMDRDTEAFF. Full variable domain (rest looked up from reference TRBV19 and TRBJ1-1): DGGITQSPKYLFRKEGQNVTLSCEQNLNHDAMYWYRQDPGQGLRLIYYSQIVNDFQKGDIAEGYSVSREKKESFPLTVTSAQKNPTAFYLCASSMDRDTEAFFGQGTRLTVV.

The gene calls are TRBV7-8 and TRBJ2-1; 14 nucleotides agree with TRBD2. This CDR3 region has 17 residues. Germline V gene lookup returns CDR1 SGHVS and CDR2 FQNEAQ. Trimming cost V 2 bases and J 10 bases; bases outside gene matches: 10. CDR3 loop: CASSLSLTGLAGDEQFF. CDR3 nucleotide sequence: TGTGCCAGCAGCTTATCTCTCACGGGACTAGCGGGAGACGAGCAGTTCTTC.

The V gene is TRBV11-3, the J gene TRBJ2-3; D possibly corresponds to TRBD2 (5 bases). The germline V gene encodes CDR1 SGHNT and CDR2 YENEEA. There are 14 residues in the CDR3. V was shortened by 1 base and J by 5 bases, with 10 bases between the two germline ends. Here the CDR3 reads CASSLGVAGDTQYF. As DNA, the CDR3 is TGTGCCAGCAGCTTAGGGGTCGCGGGAGATACGCAGTATTTT.